The present T cell receptor (beta chain) was sequenced within a study of blood T cell repertoires in COVID-19. Study in general: PBMCs, B-cell-depleted T cells, or T cells provided the cDNA or gDNA that made up the material.

Which cohort a participant joined came from the clinical history participants gave. Either two negative PCRs, clearance, or symptom resolution qualified Cohort 3 donors as recovered. Original processing notes: Quantification of nucleated cells was approximated via reference gene primer amplification. Here immunoSEQ multiplex PCR was the method, and the copy in TCRdb shows in-frame clones only, minus some. The V and J calls and clone size come from that table; D and trimming were worked out from the DNA. Altogether 150,000 to 200,000 clones are present, 89% being singletons, with the ten largest covering less than 0.85%. The CDR3 spans 17 residues. Trimming shortened V by 6 bases and J by 5 bases, and 25 bases separated the two germline ends. Germline values: CDR1 SGDLS, CDR2 YYNGEE.

The chain links TRBV9 to TRBJ2-3; perhaps TRBD2 as D (6 bases). The sequence was obtained from a woman between 18 and 30 years old who had recovered from COVID-19. The sample taken for sequencing was PBMCs or T cells enriched from blood (not recorded which). For the CDR3, the DNA is TGTGCCAGCACCTCCGCCCCACTAGCCGGAGGGGTAGATACGCAGTATTTT. Translating gives CASTSAPLAGGVDTQYF. The whole variable domain, remainder taken from reference TRBV9 and TRBJ2-3, is DSGVTQTPKHLITATGQRVTLRCSPRSGDLSVYWYQQSLDQGLQFLIQYYNGEERAKGNILERFSAQQFPDLHSELNLSSLELGDSALYFCASTSAPLAGGVDTQYFGPGTRLTVL.